This T cell receptor beta chain comes out of a study of CD4 T cell repertoires in COVID-19. Study at large: After less than 12 days of IL-2 expansion, CFSE-low cells were relabeled and restimulated with other coronavirus spikes. Whole-study results and caveats: Between about 7 and 28% of SARS-CoV-2 clonotypes also appeared in SARS-CoV and/or HKU1 spike cultures. Sharing of several most expanded SARS-CoV-2-reactive clonotypes across memory subsets suggested intraclonal diversification.

This clone was recorded only once. As yet, its antigen is unknown. Sequenced by immunoSEQ multiplex PCR; TCRdb stores in-frame clones only, minus some. This table holds approximately 75,000 clones, about 83% found once. The V and J ends lost 7 bases and 2 bases, in that order; junction bases with no gene match: 8. The germline V gene encodes CDR1 SGHDN and CDR2 FVKESK. CDR3 length equals 15 residues. These memory T cells were uncultured and sequenced directly after ex vivo isolation. The material was CD4+ T cells from peripheral blood, obtained after recovery from COVID-19. The TCR originated in a human donor who had COVID-19. The chain links TRBV14 to TRBJ2-7; TRBD2 aligns across 10 bases. The CDR3 sequence: CASIPTSGIPYEQYF. Here the CDR3 DNA reads TGTGCCAGCATTCCCACTAGCGGGATACCCTACGAGCAGTACTTC.